The 7 T cell receptor beta chains in this list originate from one sample, sequenced in a study of tumor-infiltrating lymphocytes in oesophageal squamous cell carcinoma. Using its own MiXCR run on the PCR reads, TCRdb lists one record per CDR3 protein. The top ten clones hold around 32% of a sample with about 12,000 distinct CDR3 sequences, 55% to 65% of them seen once. The specimen was esophageal tumor tissue. Receptors originate from a female donor with esophageal squamous cell carcinoma.

The chain is built from TRBV6-2 or TRBV6-3 and TRBJ2-3; 12 bases align to TRBD2. Germline values: CDR1 MNHEY, CDR2 SVGEGT. V shed 2 bases, J shed 2 bases, and the junction held 17 bases outside the gene matches. This CDR3 is built from 21 residues. The CDR3 here is CASSYPLAGGPIGASTDTQYF. The DNA for the CDR3 is TGTGCCAGCAGTTACCCCCTAGCGGGAGGGCCTATTGGGGCTTCCACAGATACGCAGTATTTT.

This chain links TRBV11-3 with TRBJ1-1; no clear D gene. V was cut by 2 bases and J by 5 bases, with 6 bases left in between. The CDR3 length is 12 residues. Per the germline V gene, CDR1 is SGHNT and CDR2 is YENEEA. The CDR3 reads CASSLSRTEAFF. The DNA of the CDR3 is TGTGCCAGCAGCTTAAGCAGGACTGAAGCTTTCTTT.

The rearrangement uses TRBV7-2 and TRBJ2-3; the D gene is possibly TRBD2 (6 bases). The DNA end is more similar to TRBJ2-7, so the J call may be wrong. Germline V CDR1 and CDR2: SGHTA, FQGNSA. There are 13 residues in the CDR3. CDR3 bases: TGTGCCAGCAGCTACGGGAGAGACTACGAGCAGTACTTC. This encodes CASSYGRDYEQYF.

In this sample, this clonotype is medium-sized (0.01 to 0.1%). The genes are TRBV10-2 and TRBJ1-1; D possibly corresponds to TRBD1 (5 bases). This CDR3 contains 12 residues. Between the trimmed V and J ends, which lost 6 bases and 7 bases, there was a span of 12 bases. Per germline, CDR1 WSHSY and CDR2 SAAADI. For the CDR3, the DNA is TGCGCCAGCAGCGGTTCTGGGGGTGAAGCTTTCTTT. Encoded protein: CASSGSGGEAFF.

This rearrangement joins TRBV7-2 to TRBJ2-6; maybe TRBD1 (6 bases). The J call is in doubt because the DNA end fits TRBJ1-2 better. CDR1 is SGHTA and CDR2 is FQGNSA in the germline V gene. This CDR3 is 14 amino acids long. The CDR3 sequence: CASSKSQGNYGYTF. CDR3 DNA sequence: TGTGCCAGCAGTAAATCCCAGGGGAACTATGGCTACACCTTC.

The J gene is TRBJ2-3, the V gene TRBV28, with 7 bases lining up with TRBD1. The CDR3 has 15 amino acids. From germline, CDR1 is MDHEN and CDR2 SYDVKM. V was pared by 7 bases and J by 1 base, with 8 bases of the junction left unmatched. CDR3 coding DNA: TGTGCCAGCACCACCCTTGGACAGGGCACAGATACGCAGTATTTT. It codes for CASTTLGQGTDTQYF. Filled out from reference TRBV28 and TRBJ2-3, the complete variable domain reads DVKVTQSSRYLVKRTGEKVFLECVQDMDHENMFWYRQDPGLGLRLIYFSYDVKMKEKGDIPEGYSVSREKKERFSLILESASTNQTSMYLCASTTLGQGTDTQYFGPGTRLTVL.

This clonotype was picked up many times. The J gene is TRBJ2-2, the V gene TRBV7-3, with 9 bases aligning to TRBD1. The V segment lost 5 bases and the J segment 5 bases; nucleotides outside the gene matches: 9. The CDR3 covers 16 residues. Germline assignment: CDR1 SGHTA and CDR2 FQGTGA. The CDR3 is CASSSAKGQGTGELFF. Here the CDR3 DNA reads TGTGCCAGCAGCAGCGCAAAGGGACAGGGAACCGGGGAGCTGTTTTTT.